Listed below are T cell receptor beta chains from one sample, sequenced in a study of shared clonotypes between healthy human individuals. This table comes from immunoSEQ multiplex PCR, and its TCRdb copy is limited to in-frame clones, with some not included. Counted here are millions of clones, 90% to 95% occurring once; the ten biggest clones make up around 1.7%. Sequencing was done on a sample of naive CD8+ T cells from PBMCs. The receptors stem from a man aged 18 to 30 in good health. Some clones in this sample may be carry-over from other donors' samples. Each CDR3 is given with its conserved first and last residue. D genes are given only for firm matches. Not every row has a clone size; where given, it reads once, few, many or a size class.

>15|TRBJ2-7|TRBV28|NA|NA
CATSTEGTVSYEQYF
TGTGCCACCTCGACGGAGGGGACAGTCTCCTACGAGCAGTACTTC
>16|TRBJ2-7|TRBV4-1|NA|NA
CASSQELRTGAYEQYF
TGCGCCAGCAGCCAAGAACTGAGGACGGGGGCCTACGAGCAGTACTTC
>18|TRBJ2-7|TRBV5-1|TRBD2|NA
CASSFQASGRAGSYEQYF
TGCGCCAGCAGCTTTCAGGCTAGCGGGAGGGCCGGCTCCTACGAGCAGTACTTC
>13|TRBJ1-2|TRBV6-1|NA|NA
CASSERGGYGYTF
TGTGCCAGCAGTGAACGGGGCGGCTATGGCTACACCTTC
>18|TRBJ2-1|TRBV4-2|TRBD2|NA
CASSQVGTSGLPYNEQFF
TGTGCCAGCAGCCAAGTAGGGACTAGCGGGCTTCCCTACAATGAGCAGTTCTTC
>13|TRBJ1-1|TRBV6-5|NA|NA
CASSLQVNTEAFF
TGTGCCAGCAGTCTACAGGTGAACACTGAAGCTTTCTTT
>14|TRBJ2-5|TRBV28|TRBD1|once
CASSYRDRKETQYF
TGTGCCAGCAGTTACCGGGACAGAAAAGAGACCCAGTACTTC
>15|TRBJ2-7|TRBV9|NA|NA
CASSVGPSPSYEQYF
TGTGCCAGCAGCGTAGGTCCGAGCCCCTCCTACGAGCAGTACTTC
>14|TRBJ2-1|TRBV28|NA|once
CASSFGGLSNEQFF
TGTGCCAGCAGTTTTGGGGGTCTGAGCAATGAGCAGTTCTTC
>16|TRBJ2-3|TRBV7-9|TRBD1|NA
CASSLETGGFTDTQYF
TGTGCCAGCAGCTTAGAAACAGGGGGATTCACAGATACGCAGTATTTT
>12|TRBJ2-3|TRBV29-1|TRBD1|NA
CSGDRATDTQYF
TGCAGCGGCGACAGGGCGACAGATACGCAGTATTTT
>14|TRBJ2-5|TRBV7-2|NA|NA
CASSLREIQETQYF
TGTGCCAGCAGCTTACGCGAGATACAAGAGACCCAGTACTTC